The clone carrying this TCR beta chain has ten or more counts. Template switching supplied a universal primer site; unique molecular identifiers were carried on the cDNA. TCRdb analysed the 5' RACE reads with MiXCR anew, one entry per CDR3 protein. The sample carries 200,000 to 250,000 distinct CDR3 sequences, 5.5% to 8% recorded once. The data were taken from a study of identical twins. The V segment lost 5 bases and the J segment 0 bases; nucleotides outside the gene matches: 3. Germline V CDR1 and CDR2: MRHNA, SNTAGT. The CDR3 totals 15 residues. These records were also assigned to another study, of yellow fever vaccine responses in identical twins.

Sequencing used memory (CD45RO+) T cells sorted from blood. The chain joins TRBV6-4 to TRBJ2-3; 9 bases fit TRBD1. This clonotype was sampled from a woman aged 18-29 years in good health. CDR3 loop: CASSPGQGSTDTQYF. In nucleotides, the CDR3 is TGTGCCAGCAGTCCGGGACAGGGAAGCACAGATACGCAGTATTTT.